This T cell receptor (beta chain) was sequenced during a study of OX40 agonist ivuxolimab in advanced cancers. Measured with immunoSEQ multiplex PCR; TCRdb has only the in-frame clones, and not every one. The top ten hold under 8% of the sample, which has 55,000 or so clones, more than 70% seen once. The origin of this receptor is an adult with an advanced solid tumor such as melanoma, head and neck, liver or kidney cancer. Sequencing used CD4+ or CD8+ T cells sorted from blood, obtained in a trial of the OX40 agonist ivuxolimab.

The CDR3 DNA reads as TGTGCCAGCAGTCCCGGACTTCACACAGATACGCAGTATTTT. It yields the protein CASSPGLHTDTQYF. V gene TRBV27 combines with J gene TRBJ2-3, with D possibly matching TRBD2 (5 bases). This CDR3 has 14 amino acids. Germline CDR1 MNHEY, CDR2 SMNVEV (reference sequence). V lost 5 bases to trimming and J lost 2 bases, with 11 bases between them.